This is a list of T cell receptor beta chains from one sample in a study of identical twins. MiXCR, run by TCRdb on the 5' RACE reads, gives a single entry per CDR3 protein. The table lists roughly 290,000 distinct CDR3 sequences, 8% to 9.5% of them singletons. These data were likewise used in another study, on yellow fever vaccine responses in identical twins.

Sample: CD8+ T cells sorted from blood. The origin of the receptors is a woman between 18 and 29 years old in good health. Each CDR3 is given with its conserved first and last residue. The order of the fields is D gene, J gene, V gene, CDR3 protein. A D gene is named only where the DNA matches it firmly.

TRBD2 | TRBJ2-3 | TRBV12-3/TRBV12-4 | CASRQTTSGSADTQYF
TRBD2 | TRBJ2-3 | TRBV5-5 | CASSFRASGLGSTDTQYF
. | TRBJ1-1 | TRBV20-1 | CSARRVGGRSEAFF
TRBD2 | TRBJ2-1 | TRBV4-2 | CASSPRVSGGPQLYNEQFF
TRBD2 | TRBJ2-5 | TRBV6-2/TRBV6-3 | CASMPAGGGETQYF
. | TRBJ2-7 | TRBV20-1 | CSAREWANYEQYF
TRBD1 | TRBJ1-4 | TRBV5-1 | CASSPTTGNEKLFF
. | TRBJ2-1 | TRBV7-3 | CASRGAGSNEQFF
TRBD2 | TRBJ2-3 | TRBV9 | CASSVSAGTSGGASTDTQYF
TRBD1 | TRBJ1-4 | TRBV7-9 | CATSLGQGARGLFF